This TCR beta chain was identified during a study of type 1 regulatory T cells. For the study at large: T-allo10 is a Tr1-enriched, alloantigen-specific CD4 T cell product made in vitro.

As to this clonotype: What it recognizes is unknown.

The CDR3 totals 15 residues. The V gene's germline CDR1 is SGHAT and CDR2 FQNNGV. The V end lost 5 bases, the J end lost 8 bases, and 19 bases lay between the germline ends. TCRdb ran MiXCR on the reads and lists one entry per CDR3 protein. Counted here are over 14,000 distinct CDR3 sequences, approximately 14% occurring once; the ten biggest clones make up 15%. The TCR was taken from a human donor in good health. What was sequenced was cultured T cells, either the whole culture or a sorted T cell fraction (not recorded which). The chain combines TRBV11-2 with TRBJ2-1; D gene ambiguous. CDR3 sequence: CASSQRVFSGDEQFF. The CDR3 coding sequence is TGTGCCAGCAGCCAAAGGGTCTTTTCGGGCGATGAGCAGTTCTTC.